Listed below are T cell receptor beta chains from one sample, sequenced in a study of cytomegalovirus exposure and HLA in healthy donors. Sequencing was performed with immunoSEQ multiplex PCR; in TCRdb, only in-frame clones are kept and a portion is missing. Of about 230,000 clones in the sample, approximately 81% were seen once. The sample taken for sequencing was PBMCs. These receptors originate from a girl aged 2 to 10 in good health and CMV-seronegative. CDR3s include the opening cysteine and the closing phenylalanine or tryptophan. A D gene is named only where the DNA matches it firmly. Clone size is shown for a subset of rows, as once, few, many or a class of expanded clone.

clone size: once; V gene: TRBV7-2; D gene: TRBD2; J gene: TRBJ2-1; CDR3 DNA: TGTGCCAGCAGCTACGGGGGGAGCTCCTACAATGAGCAGTTCTTC; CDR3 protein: CASSYGGSSYNEQFF
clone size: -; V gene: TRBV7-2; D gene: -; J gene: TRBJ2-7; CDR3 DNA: TGTGCCAGCAGCTTATTAACAGAGGGCCGCCACGAGCAGTACTTC; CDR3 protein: CASSLLTEGRHEQYF
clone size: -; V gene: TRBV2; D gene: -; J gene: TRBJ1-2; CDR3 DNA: TGTGCCAGCAGTGGGGGGGGGCGTTCCTATGGCTACACCTTC; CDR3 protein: CASSGGGRSYGYTF
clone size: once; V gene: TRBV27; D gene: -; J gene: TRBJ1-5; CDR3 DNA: TGTGCCAGCAGTCTACGACAGGATGGGCAGCCCCAGCATTTT; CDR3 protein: CASSLRQDGQPQHF
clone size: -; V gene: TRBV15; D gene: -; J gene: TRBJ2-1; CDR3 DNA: TGTGCCACCAGCGCCGGACACATCTCCTACAATGAGCAGTTCTTC; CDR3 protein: CATSAGHISYNEQFF
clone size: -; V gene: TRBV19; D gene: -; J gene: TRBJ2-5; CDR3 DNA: TGTGCCAGTAGTATGGGAACTAGGGCTGGAGGAGAGACCCAGTACTTC; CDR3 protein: CASSMGTRAGGETQYF
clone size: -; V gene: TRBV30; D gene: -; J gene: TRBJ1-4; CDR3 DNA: TGTGCCTGGACCTCCGGGACAACCGAAAAACTGTTTTTT; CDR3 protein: CAWTSGTTEKLFF
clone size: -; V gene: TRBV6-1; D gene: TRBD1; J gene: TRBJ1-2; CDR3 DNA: TGTGCCAGCAGTGAAATAGGACAGGGAGGGTATGGCTACACCTTC; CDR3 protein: CASSEIGQGGYGYTF
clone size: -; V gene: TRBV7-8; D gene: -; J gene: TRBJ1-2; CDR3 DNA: TGTGCCAGCAGCTTAGCGGACAGAAACTATGGCTACACCTTC; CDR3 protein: CASSLADRNYGYTF
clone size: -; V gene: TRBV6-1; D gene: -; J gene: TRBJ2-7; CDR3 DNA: TGTGCCAGCAGTGAAGCCCAGAGGTCTCGCAACTGGGGACTTAGCTACGAGCAGTACTTC; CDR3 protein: CASSEAQRSRNWGLSYEQYF
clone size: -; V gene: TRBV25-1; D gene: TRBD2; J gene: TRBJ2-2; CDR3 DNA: TGTGCCAGCAGTGCGGGACTAGGAGCCGACGGGGAGCTGTTTTTT; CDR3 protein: CASSAGLGADGELFF
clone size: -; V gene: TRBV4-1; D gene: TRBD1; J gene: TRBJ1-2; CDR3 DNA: TGCGCCAGCAGCCGGGAGGGACAGGAGTACTCCAGCTACACCTTC; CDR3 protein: CASSREGQEYSSYTF
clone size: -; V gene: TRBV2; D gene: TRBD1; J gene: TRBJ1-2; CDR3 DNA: TGTGCCAGCGACAGGGATAACTATGGCTACACCTTC; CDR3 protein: CASDRDNYGYTF
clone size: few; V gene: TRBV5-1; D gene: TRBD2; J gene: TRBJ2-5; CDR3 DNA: TGCGCCAGCAGCTCTATCCGGACTAGCGGGAGACAAGAGACCCAGTACTTC; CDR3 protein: CASSSIRTSGRQETQYF
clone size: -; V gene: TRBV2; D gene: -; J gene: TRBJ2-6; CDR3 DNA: TGTGCCAGCAGACAGGACTCTGGGGCCAACGTCCTGACTTTC; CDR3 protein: CASRQDSGANVLTF
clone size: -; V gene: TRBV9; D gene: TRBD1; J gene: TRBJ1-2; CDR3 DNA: TGTGCCAGCAGCTCCGGACAGGGAAGTAACTATGGCTACACCTTC; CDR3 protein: CASSSGQGSNYGYTF
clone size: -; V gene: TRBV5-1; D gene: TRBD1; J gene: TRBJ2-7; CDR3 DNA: TGCGCCAGCAGCTTACGGGACAGGGGCGAGCAGTACTTC; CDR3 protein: CASSLRDRGEQYF
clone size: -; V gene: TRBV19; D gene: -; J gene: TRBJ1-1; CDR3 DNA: TGTGCCAGTAGACCCCTCCCTCCTAGCTCGAAGGCTTTCTTT; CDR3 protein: CASRPLPPSSKAFF
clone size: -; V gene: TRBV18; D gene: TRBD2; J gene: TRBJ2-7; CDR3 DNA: TGTGCCAGCTCACCAAACGGACTAGCCGAGCAGTACTTC; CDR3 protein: CASSPNGLAEQYF
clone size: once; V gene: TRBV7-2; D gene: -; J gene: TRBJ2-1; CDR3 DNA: TGTGCCAGCAGGCAGGCTACCTACAATGAGCAGTTCTTC; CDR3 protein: CASRQATYNEQFF
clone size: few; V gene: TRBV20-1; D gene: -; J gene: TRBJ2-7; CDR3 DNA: TGCAGTGCTGGCGACAGGTACGAGCAGTACTTC; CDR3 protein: CSAGDRYEQYF
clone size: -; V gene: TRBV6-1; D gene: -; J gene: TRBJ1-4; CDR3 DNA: TGTGCCAGCGTAGAGCTTGCAACTAATGAAAAACTGTTTTTT; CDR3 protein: CASVELATNEKLFF
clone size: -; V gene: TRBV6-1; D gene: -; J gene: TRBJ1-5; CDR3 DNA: TGTGCCGGGGCCTGGTTCAGCAATCAGCCCCAGCATTTT; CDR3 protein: CAGAWFSNQPQHF
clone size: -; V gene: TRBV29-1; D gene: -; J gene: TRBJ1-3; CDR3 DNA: TGCAGCGTTGTTCCGGGAAGTGGAAACACCATATATTTT; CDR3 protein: CSVVPGSGNTIYF
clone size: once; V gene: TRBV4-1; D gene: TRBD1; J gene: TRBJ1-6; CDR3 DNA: TGCGCCAGCAGCCCGGGACAGGGAACGGCCCCCCTCCACTTT; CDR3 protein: CASSPGQGTAPLHF
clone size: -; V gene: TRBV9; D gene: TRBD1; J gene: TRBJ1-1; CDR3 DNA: TGTGCCAGCAGCGCCCCGGGACAGGGGAAGCCCACTGAAGCTTTCTTT; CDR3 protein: CASSAPGQGKPTEAFF
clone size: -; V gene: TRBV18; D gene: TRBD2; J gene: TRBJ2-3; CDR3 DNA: TGTGCCAGCTCATCCCTAGCGGGAGGAGGCACAGATACGCAGTATTTT; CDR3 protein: CASSSLAGGGTDTQYF
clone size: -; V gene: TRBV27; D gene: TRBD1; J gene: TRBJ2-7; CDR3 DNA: TGTGCCACCCCTCCTTTGACAGGGCGGAACGAGCAGTACTTC; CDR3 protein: CATPPLTGRNEQYF
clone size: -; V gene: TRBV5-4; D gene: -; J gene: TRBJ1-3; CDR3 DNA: TGTGCCAGCAGTTTGGTTCCTCCCTCTGGAAACACCATATATTTT; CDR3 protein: CASSLVPPSGNTIYF
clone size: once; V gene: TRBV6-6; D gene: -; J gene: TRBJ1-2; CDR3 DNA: TGTGCCAGCAGTTTCGGACAGACCAACTATGGCTACACCTTC; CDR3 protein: CASSFGQTNYGYTF
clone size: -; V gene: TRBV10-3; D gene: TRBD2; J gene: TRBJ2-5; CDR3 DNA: TGTGCCATCAGGCAGGGACTAGCGGGAGGTCGGGAGACCCAGTACTTC; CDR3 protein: CAIRQGLAGGRETQYF
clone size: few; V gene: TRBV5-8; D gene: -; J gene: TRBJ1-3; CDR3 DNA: TGTGCCAGCAGCTTGGCGAGGCAGTCCTCTGGAAACACCATATATTTT; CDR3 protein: CASSLARQSSGNTIYF
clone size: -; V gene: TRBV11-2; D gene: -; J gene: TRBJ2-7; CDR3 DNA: TGTGCCAGCAGCTTAGGTAGGGGCGGCGGACGGCAGTACTTC; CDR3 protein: CASSLGRGGGRQYF
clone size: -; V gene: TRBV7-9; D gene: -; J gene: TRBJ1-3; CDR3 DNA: TGTGCCAGCAGCCGGGGGTCTGGAAACACCATATATTTT; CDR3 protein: CASSRGSGNTIYF
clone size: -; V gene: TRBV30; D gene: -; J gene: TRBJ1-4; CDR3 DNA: TGTGCCTGGAGTGTACTCGAAAAACTGTTTTTT; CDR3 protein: CAWSVLEKLFF
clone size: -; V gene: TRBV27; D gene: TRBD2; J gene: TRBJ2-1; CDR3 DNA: TGTGCCAGCAGTTATCGGGCGCTAGCGGCGAATGAGCAGTTCTTC; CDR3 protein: CASSYRALAANEQFF
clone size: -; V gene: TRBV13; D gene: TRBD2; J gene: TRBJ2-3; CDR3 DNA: TGTGCCAGCAGTACTAGCGGGGGAAGCACAGATACGCAGTATTTT; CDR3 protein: CASSTSGGSTDTQYF
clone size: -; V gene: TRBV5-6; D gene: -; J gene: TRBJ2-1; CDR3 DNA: TGTGCCAGCAGCTTGAGGGGATATTCTAGTAATGAGCAGTTCTTC; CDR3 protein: CASSLRGYSSNEQFF
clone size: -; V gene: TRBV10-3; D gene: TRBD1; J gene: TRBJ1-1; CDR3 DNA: TGTGCCATCAGTGAGGCCGGGACAGCGAACACTGAAGCTTTCTTT; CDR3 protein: CAISEAGTANTEAFF
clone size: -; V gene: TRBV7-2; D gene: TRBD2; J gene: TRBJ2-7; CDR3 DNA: TGTGCCAGCAGCTTAGTTAGCGGGTGGGGCGAGCAGTACTTC; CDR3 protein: CASSLVSGWGEQYF
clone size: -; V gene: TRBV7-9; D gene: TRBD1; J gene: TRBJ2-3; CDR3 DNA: TGTTCCAGCAGCTTACGGACAGGGGGAAGCACAGATACGCAGTATTTT; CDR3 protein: CSSSLRTGGSTDTQYF
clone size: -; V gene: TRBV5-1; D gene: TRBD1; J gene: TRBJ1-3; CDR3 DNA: TGCGCCAGCAGCGGGGGGACAGGGCCCAACTCTGGAAACACCATATATTTT; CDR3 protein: CASSGGTGPNSGNTIYF
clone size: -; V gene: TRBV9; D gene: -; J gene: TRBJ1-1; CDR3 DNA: TGTGCCAGCAGCGTAGCGGTGGGCCTGAACACTGAAGCTTTCTTT; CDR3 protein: CASSVAVGLNTEAFF
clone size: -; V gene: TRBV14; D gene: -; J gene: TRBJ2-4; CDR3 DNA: TGTGCCAGCAGCCAAGATCGTGGGGGCTGGGGCAAAAACATTCAGTACTTC; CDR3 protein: CASSQDRGGWGKNIQYF
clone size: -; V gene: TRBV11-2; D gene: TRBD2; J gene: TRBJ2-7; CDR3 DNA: TGTGCCAGCCATGAAGGCGGGAGGGCCTACGAGCAGTACTTC; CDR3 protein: CASHEGGRAYEQYF
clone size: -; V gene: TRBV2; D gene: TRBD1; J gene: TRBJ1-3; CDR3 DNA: TGTGCCAGCAGCTTCACAGGGGGAGGAAACACCATATATTTT; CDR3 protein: CASSFTGGGNTIYF
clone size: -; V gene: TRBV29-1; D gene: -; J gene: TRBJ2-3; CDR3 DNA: TGCAGCGTTGAAGATGGGGGCCCCGCCAGGGGCACAGATACGCAGTATTTT; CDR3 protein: CSVEDGGPARGTDTQYF
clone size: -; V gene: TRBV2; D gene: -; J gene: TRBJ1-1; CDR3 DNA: TGTGCCAGCAGCCCATCTTTCGGGGCTTTCTTT; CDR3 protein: CASSPSFGAFF
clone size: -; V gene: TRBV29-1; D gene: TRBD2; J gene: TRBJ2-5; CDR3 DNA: TGCAGCGCGACTAGCGGGGGTCCAGAGACCCAGTACTTC; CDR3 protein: CSATSGGPETQYF
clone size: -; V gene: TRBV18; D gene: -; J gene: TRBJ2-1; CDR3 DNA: TGTGCCAGCTCACCAGACAGAGTTAACTTCAATGAGCAGTTCTTC; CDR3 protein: CASSPDRVNFNEQFF